One sample yielded the 2 T cell receptor beta chains listed below, sequenced in a study of a mutant IDH1 vaccine in newly diagnosed glioma. Assay: immunoSEQ multiplex PCR; the TCRdb copy retains only in-frame clones and omits some. The table lists about 90,000 clones, around 92% of them singletons. The antigens of these receptors remain unknown. Noted time point: week 47, end of study. All doses held 300 ug of mutant IDH1 20-mer peptide, with topical imiquimod. The material sequenced was PBMCs, taken from a glioma patient whose treatment included an IDH1 peptide vaccine. The receptors were gathered from a woman aged 45-59 years with glioma.

The genes are TRBV7-2 and TRBJ2-5; 13 nucleotides match TRBD2. The better agreement between TRBJ2-7 and the DNA end casts doubt on the J call. CDR1 and CDR2 from the germline V gene are SGHTA and FQGNSA. The CDR3 loop spans 15 amino acids. The CDR3 region is CASSLGLAGPYEQYF. The CDR3 DNA reads as TGTGCCAGCAGCTTGGGACTAGCGGGGCCCTACGAGCAGTACTTC.

This chain joins TRBV7-9 and TRBJ1-2, with D perhaps matching TRBD1 (5 bases). The germline V gene encodes CDR1 SEHNR and CDR2 FQNEAQ (reference sequence). The CDR3 runs to 15 residues. The V end lost 0 bases, the J end lost 7 bases, and 15 bases lay between the germline ends. CDR3 in DNA: TGTGCCAGCAGCTTAGCGCCAGGGAATTTAGGTGGCTACACCTTC. Protein: CASSLAPGNLGGYTF. Variable domain in full (rest from reference TRBV7-9 and TRBJ1-2): DTGVSQNPRHKITKRGQNVTFRCDPISEHNRLYWYRQTLGQGPEFLTYFQNEAQLEKSRLLSDRFSAERPKGSFSTLEIQRTEQGDSAMYLCASSLAPGNLGGYTFGSGTRLTVV.